This T cell receptor beta chain was sequenced during a study of blood T cell repertoires in COVID-19. About the study: Acute-phase and convalescent COVID-19 samples originated in the United States, Italy and Spain. In each case, the material was cDNA or gDNA derived from T cells, B-cell-depleted T cells, or PBMCs.

Authors' data handling: From reference gene primer amplification, estimates of nucleated cell counts were derived. The method was immunoSEQ multiplex PCR; TCRdb's version includes in-frame clones alone and lacks a portion of them. V, J and clone size were drawn from that table, and D and trimming were deduced from the DNA. The sample yields about 150,000 clones, 85% to 90% seen once. The CDR3 contains 15 residues. J was trimmed by 1 base and V by 5 bases; bases with no gene match: 7. CDR1 is MDHEN and CDR2 is SYDVKM in the germline V gene. V gene TRBV28 combines with J gene TRBJ1-1; the match to TRBD1 covers 7 bases. The sequence was collected from a woman in her thirties or forties with acute or convalescent COVID-19. The material sequenced was peripheral blood. The DNA of the CDR3 is TGTGCCAGCAGTGATTCGAGGACAGGGAACACTGAAGCTTTCTTT. Amino acids: CASSDSRTGNTEAFF.